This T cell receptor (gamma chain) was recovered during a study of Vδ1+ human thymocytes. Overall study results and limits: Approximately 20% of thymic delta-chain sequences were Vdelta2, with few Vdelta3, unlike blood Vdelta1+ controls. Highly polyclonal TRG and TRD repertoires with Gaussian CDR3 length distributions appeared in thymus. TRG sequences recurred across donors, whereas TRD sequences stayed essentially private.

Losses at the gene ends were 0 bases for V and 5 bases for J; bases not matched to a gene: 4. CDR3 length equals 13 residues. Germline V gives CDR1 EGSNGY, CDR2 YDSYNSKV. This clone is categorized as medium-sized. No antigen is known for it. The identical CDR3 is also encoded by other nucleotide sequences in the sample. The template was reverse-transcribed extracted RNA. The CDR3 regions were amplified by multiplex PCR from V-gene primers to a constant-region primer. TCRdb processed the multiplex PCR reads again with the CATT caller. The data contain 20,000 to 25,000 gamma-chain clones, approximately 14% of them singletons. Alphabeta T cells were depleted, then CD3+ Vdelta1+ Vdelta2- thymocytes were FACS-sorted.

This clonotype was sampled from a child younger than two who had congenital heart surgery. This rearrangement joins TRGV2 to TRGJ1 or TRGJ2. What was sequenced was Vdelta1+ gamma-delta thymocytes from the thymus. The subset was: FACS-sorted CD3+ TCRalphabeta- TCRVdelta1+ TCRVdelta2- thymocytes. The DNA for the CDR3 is TGTGCCACCTGGGACGGGCCGAATTATAAGAAACTCTTT. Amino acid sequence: CATWDGPNYKKLF.